This T cell receptor (beta chain) is drawn from a study of CD4 T cells in relation to SARS-CoV-2 and coronaviruses. Study information: No peptide or an HIV-1 Nef peptide pool served as negative control.

V lost 4 bases to trimming and J lost 5 bases, with 9 bases between them. CDR1 and CDR2 (germline): SGHDN, FVKESK. The CDR3 has 13 amino acids. In the case of this clone: As yet, its antigen is unknown.

Study-wide findings and caveats: Crossreactive clones expanded significantly less to SARS-CoV-2 than monoreactive clones.

Unexposed donor CD4+ T cells date from about 2011-2018, before the COVID-19 pandemic. CD4+ T cells were isolated from the cells after around eleven days of culture. Profiled with immunoSEQ multiplex PCR; TCRdb holds only in-frame clones, not every one. In the table there are tens of thousands of clones, more than 75% of which are singletons. This receptor was taken from a human donor in good health. The material sequenced was CD4+ T cells from PBMCs, cultured in vitro. The rearrangement uses TRBV14 and TRBJ2-1; D is unclear. CDR3 nucleotide sequence: TGTGCCAGCAGCCTCCAGAGGAACAATGAGCAGTTCTTC. Translated, it gives CASSLQRNNEQFF. The full variable domain, with the rest looked up from reference TRBV14 and TRBJ2-1, is EAGVTQFPSHSVIEKGQTVTLRCDPISGHDNLYWYRRVMGKEIKFLLHFVKESKQDESGMPNNRFLAERTGGTYSTLKVQPAELEDSGVYFCASSLQRNNEQFFGPGTRLTVL.